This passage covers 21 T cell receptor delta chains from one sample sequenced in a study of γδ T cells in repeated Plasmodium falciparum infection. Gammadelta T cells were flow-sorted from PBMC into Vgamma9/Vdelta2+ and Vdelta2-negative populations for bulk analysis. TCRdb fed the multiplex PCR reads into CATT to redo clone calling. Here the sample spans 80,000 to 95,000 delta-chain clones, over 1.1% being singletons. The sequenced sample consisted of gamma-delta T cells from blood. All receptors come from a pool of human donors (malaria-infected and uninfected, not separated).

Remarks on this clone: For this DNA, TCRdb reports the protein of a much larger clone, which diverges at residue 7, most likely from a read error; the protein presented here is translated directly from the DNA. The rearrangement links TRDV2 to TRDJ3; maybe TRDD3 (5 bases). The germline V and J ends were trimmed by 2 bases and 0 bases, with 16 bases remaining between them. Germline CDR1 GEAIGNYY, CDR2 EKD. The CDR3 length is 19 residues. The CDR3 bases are TGTGCCTGTGACATACTGTGGGATGCCCTCTCCTGGGACACCCGACAGATGTTTTTC. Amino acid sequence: CACDILWDALSWDTRQMFF.

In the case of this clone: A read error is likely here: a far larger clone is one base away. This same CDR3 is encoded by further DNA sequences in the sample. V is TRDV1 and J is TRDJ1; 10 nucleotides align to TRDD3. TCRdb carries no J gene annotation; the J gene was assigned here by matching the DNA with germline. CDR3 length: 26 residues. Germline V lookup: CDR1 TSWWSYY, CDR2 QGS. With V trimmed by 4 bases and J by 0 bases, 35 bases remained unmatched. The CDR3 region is CALGATPSWLSTGGFHRFYHTDKLIF. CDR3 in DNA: TGTGCTCTTGGGGCCACGCCCTCTTGGCTATCAACTGGGGGATTTCATCGATTTTATCACACCGATAAACTCATCTTT.

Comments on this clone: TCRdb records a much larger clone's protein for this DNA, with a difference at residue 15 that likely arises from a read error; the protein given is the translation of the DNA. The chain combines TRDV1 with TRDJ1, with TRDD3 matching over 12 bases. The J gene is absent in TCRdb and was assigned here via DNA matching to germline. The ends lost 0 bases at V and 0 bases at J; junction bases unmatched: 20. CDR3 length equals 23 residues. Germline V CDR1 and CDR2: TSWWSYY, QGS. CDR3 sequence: CALGELHSILGDTTRKYTDKLIF. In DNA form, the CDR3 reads TGTGCTCTTGGGGAACTACACTCAATACTGGGGGATACCACAAGGAAGTACACCGATAAACTCATCTTT.

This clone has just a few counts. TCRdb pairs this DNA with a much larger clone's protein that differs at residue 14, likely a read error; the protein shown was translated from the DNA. In DNA, the CDR3 is TGTGCCTGTGACACCGGGGCGGCCCCGTCCCCCACGTACGCCGATAAACTCATCTTT. Translated: CACDTGAAPSPTYADKLIF. This chain uses TRDV2 with TRDJ1; no clear D. CDR3 length equals 19 residues. V was trimmed by 0 bases and J by 3 bases, leaving 25 bases between them. Looked up from germline, CDR1 is GEAIGNYY and CDR2 is EKD.

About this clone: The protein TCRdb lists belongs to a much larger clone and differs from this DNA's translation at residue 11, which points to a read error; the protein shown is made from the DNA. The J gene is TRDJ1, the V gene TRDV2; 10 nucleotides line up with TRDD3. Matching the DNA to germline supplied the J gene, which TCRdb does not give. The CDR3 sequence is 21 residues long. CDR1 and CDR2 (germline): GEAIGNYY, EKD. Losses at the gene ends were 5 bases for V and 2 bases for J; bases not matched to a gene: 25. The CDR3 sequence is CACAGTSLHPRGIRGTDKLIF. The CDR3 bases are TGTGCCTGTGCCGGAACGAGCCTTCATCCTCGGGGGATACGGGGGACCGATAAACTCATCTTT.

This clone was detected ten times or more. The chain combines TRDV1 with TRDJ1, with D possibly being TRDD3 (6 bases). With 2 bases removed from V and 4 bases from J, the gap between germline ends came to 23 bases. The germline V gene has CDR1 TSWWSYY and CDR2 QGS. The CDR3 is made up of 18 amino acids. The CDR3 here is CALGETTTGNLGVDKLIF. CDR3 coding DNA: TGTGCTCTTGGGGAAACGACTACTGGGAACCTTGGAGTCGATAAACTCATCTTT.

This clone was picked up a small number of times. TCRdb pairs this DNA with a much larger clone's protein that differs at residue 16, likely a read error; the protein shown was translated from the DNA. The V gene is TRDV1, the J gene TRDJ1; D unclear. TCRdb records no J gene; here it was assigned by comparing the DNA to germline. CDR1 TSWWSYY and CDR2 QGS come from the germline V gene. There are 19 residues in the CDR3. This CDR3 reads CALGERFTLTLVYTDRLIF. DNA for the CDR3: TGTGCTCTTGGGGAACGATTTACTCTAACCCTCGTGTACACCGATAGACTCATCTTT.

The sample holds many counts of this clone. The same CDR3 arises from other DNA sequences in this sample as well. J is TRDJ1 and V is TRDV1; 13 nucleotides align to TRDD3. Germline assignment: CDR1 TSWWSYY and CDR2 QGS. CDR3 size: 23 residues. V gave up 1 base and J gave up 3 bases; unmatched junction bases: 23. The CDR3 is CALGERGCVFTGGYAYYPDKLIF. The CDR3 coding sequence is TGTGCTCTTGGGGAACGAGGGTGCGTTTTTACTGGGGGATACGCGTATTATCCCGATAAACTCATCTTT.

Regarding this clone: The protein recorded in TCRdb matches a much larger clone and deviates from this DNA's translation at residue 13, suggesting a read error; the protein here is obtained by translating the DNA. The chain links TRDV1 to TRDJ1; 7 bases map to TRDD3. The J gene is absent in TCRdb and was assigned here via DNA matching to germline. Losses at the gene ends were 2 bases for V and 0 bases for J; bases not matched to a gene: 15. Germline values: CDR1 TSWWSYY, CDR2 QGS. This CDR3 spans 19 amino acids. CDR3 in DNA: TGTGCTCTTGGGGAAAACCCTACTGGGGATATACAGCACACCGATAAACTCATCTTT. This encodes CALGENPTGDIQHTDKLIF.

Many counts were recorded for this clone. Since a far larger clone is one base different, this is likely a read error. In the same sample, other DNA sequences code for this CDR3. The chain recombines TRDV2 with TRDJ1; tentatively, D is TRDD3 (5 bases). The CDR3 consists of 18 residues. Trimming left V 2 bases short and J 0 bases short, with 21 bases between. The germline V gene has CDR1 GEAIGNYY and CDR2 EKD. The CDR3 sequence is CACDIIRTGVPYTDKLIF. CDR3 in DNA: TGTGCCTGTGACATAATACGTACCGGGGTCCCGTACACCGATAAACTCATCTTT.

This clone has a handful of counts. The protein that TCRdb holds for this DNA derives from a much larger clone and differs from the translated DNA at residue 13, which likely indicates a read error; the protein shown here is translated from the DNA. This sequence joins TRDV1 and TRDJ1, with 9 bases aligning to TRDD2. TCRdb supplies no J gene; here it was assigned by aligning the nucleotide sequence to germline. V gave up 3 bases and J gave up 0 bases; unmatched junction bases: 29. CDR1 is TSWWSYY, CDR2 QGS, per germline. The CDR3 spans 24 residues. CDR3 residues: CALGDALPSYQVRGDFGYTDKLIF. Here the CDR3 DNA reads TGTGCTCTTGGGGATGCGCTTCCTTCCTACCAGGTACGGGGGGACTTCGGGTACACCGATAAACTCATCTTT.

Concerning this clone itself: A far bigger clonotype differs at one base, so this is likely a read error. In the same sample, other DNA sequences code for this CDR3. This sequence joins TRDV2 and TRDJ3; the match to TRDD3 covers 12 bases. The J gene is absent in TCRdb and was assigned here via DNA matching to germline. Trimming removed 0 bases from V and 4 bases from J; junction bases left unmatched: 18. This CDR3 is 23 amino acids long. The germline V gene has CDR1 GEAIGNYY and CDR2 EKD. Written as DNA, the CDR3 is TGTGCCTGTGACACCGTCATACTGGGGGATACAACAGATCACTCATGGGACACCCGACAGATGTTTTTC. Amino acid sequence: CACDTVILGDTTDHSWDTRQMFF.

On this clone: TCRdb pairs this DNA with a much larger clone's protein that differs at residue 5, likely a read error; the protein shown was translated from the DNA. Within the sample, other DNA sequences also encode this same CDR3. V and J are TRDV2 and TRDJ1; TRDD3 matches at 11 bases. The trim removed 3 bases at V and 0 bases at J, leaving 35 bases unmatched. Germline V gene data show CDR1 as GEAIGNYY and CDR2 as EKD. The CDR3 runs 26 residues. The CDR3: CACDAVRPPTGLGGYAVGQYTDKLIF. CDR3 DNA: TGTGCCTGTGACGCCGTAAGGCCTCCTACTGGACTTGGGGGATACGCGGTGGGTCAGTACACCGATAAACTCATCTTT.

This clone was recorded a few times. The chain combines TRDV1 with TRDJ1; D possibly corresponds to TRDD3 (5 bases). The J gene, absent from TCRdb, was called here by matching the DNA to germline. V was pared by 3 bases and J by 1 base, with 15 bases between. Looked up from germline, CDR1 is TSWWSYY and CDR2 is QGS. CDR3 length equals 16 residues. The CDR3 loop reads CALGDRDTAGTDKLIF. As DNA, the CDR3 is TGTGCTCTTGGGGACCGAGATACCGCTGGCACCGATAAACTCATCTTT.

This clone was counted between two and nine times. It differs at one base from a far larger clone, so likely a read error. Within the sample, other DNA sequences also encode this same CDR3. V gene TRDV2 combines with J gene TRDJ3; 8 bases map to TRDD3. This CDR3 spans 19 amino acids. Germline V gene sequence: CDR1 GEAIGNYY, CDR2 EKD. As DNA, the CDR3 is TGCGCCTGTGACACCTGGGGGAGCAACCACTCCTGGGACACCCGACAGATGTTTTTC. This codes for CACDTWGSNHSWDTRQMFF.

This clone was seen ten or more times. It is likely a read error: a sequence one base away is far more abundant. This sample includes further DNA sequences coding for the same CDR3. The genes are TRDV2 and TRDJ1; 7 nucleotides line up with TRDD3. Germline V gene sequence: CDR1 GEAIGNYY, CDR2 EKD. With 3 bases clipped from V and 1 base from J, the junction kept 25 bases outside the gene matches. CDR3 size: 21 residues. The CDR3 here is CACDAYWGMTSGAGGTDKLIF. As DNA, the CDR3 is TGTGCCTGTGACGCGTACTGGGGAATGACTTCGGGTGCGGGTGGCACCGATAAACTCATCTTT.

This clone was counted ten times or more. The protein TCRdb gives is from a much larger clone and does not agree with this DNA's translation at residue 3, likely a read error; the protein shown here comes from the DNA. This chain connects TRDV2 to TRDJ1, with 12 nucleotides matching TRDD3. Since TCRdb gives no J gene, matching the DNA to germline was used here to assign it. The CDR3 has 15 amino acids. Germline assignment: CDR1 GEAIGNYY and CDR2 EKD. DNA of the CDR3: TGTGCCCGTGACCAACTGGGGGATACCCGCGATAAACTCATCTTT. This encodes CARDQLGDTRDKLIF.

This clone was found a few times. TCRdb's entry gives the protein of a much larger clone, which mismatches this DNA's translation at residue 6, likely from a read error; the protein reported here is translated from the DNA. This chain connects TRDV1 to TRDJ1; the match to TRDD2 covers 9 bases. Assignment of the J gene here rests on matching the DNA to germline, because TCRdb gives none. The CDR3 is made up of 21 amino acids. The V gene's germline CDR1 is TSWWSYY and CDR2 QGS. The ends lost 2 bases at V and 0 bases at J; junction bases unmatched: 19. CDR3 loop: CALGEMAFLHLVLLHTDKLIF. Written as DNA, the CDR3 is TGTGCTCTTGGGGAAATGGCCTTCCTACACCTAGTACTCCTTCACACCGATAAACTCATCTTT.

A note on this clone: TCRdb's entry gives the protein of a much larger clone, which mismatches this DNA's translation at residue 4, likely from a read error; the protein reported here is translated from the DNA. The CDR3 loop reads CACNTLGDPTAQLFF. CDR3 coding DNA: TGTGCCTGTAACACCCTGGGGGATCCGACAGCACAACTCTTCTTT. The V call is TRDV2, the J call TRDJ2; TRDD3 matches at 9 bases. TCRdb lists no J gene, so it was determined here by aligning the DNA to germline. This CDR3 has 15 amino acids. Germline assignment: CDR1 GEAIGNYY and CDR2 EKD.

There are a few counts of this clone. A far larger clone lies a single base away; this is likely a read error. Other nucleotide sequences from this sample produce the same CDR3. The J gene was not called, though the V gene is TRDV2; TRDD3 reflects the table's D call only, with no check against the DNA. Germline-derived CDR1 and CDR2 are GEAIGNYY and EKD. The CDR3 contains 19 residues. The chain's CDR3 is CACDKVLGDTTWDTRQMFF. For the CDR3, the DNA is TGTGCCTGTGACAAAGTACTGGGGGATACGACCTGGGACACCCGACAGATGTTCTTC.

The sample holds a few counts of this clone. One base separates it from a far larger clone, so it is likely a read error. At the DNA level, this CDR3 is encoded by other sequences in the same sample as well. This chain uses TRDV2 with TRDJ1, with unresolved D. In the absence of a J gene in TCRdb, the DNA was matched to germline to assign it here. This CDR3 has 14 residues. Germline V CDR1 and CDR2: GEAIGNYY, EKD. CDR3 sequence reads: CACDTVSGTDKLIF. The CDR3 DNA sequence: TGCGCCTGTGACACCGTTTCAGGGACCGATAAACTCATCTTT.